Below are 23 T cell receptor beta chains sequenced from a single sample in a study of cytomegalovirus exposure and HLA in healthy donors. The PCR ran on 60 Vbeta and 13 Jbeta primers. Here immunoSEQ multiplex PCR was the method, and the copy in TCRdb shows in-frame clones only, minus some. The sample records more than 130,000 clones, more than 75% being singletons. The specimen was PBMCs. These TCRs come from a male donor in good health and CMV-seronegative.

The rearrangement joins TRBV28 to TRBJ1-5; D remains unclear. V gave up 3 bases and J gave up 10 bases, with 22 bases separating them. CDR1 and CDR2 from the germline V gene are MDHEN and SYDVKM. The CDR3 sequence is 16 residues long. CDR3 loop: CASSLWQVGPYGPQHF. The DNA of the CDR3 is TGTGCCAGCAGTTTGTGGCAGGTTGGGCCCTATGGACCCCAGCATTTT. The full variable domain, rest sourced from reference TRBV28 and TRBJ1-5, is DVKVTQSSRYLVKRTGEKVFLECVQDMDHENMFWYRQDPGLGLRLIYFSYDVKMKEKGDIPEGYSVSREKKERFSLILESASTNQTSMYLCASSLWQVGPYGPQHFGDGTRLSIL.

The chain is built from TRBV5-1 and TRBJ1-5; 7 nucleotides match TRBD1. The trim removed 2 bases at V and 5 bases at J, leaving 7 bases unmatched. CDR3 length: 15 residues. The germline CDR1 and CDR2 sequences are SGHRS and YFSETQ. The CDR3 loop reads CASSLSDREDQPQHF. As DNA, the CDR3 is TGCGCCAGCAGCTTAAGTGACAGGGAAGATCAGCCCCAGCATTTT.

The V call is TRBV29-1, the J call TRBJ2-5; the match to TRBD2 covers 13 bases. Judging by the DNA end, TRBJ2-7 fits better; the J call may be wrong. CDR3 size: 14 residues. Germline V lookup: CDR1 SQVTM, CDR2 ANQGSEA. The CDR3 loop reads CSADYGTSGDEQYF. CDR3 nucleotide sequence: TGCAGCGCTGACTACGGGACTAGCGGGGACGAGCAGTACTTC.

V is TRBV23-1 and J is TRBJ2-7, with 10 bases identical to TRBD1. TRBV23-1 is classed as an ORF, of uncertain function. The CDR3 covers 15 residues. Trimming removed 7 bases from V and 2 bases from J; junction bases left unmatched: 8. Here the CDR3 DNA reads TGCGCCAGCACGGTACCGGGACAGGGGACCTACGAGCAGTACTTC. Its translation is CASTVPGQGTYEQYF.

The CDR3 nucleotides are TGCGCCAGCAGCCAAGAAAGGGGGATGGGGAACACTGAAGCTTTCTTT. It is translated as CASSQERGMGNTEAFF. This rearrangement joins TRBV4-1 to TRBJ1-1; D is possibly TRBD1 (6 bases). The CDR3 spans 16 residues. Between the trimmed V and J ends, which lost 0 bases and 1 base, there was a span of 12 bases. The germline V gene has CDR1 MGHRA and CDR2 YSYEKL.

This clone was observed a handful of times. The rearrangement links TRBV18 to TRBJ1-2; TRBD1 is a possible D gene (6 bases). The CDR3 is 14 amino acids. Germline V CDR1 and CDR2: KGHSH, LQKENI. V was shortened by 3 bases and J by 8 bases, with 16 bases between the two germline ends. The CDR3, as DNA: TGTGCCAGCTCACCCGACCGACAGGATAGAGGCTACACCTTC. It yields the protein CASSPDRQDRGYTF. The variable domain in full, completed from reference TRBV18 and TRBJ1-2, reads NAGVMQNPRHLVRRRGQEARLRCSPMKGHSHVYWYRQLPEEGLKFMVYLQKENIIDESGMPKERFSAEFPKEGPSILRIQQVVRGDSAAYFCASSPDRQDRGYTFGSGTRLTVV.

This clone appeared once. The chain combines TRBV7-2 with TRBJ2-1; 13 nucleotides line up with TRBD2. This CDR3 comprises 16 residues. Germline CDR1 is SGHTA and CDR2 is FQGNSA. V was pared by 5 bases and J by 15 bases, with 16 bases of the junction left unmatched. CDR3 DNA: TGTGCCAGCAGCCCGGGGGGAGGACTAGCGGGGGAGCCACCGTTCTTC. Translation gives CASSPGGGLAGEPPFF.

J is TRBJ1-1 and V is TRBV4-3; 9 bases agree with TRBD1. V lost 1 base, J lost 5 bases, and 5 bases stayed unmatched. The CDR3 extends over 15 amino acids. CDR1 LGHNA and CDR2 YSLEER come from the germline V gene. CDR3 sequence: CASSQVPGQGTEAFF. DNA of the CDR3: TGCGCCAGCAGCCAAGTTCCGGGACAGGGTACTGAAGCTTTCTTT.

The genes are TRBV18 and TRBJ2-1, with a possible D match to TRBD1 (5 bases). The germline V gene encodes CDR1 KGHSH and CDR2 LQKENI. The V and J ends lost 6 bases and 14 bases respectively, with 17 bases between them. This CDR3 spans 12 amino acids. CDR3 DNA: TGTGCCAGCTCCCCAGGGTCCTTGCGGAAGTTCTTC. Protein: CASSPGSLRKFF. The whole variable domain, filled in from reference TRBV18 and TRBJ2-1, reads NAGVMQNPRHLVRRRGQEARLRCSPMKGHSHVYWYRQLPEEGLKFMVYLQKENIIDESGMPKERFSAEFPKEGPSILRIQQVVRGDSAAYFCASSPGSLRKFFGPGTRLTVL.

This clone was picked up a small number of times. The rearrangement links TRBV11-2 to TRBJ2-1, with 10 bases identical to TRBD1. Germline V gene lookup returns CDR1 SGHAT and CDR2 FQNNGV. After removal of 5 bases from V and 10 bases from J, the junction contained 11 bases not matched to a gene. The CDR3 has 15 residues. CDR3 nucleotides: TGTGCCAGCAGCCTAGTGGGACAGGGGAAGGGGGAGCAGTTCTTC. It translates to CASSLVGQGKGEQFF.

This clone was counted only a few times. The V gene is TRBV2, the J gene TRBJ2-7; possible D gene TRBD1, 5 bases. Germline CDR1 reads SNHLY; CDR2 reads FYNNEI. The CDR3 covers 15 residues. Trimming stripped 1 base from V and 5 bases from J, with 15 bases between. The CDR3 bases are TGTGCCAGCAGTGAAGTAGGTCAGGGAAGGAACGAGCAGTACTTC. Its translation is CASSEVGQGRNEQYF.

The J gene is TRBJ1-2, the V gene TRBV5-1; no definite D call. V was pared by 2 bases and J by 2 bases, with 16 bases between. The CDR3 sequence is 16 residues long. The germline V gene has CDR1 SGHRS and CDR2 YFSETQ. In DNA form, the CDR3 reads TGCGCCAGCAGCTTAGGAGGGATAGGGTCCAACTATGGCTACACCTTC. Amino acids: CASSLGGIGSNYGYTF.

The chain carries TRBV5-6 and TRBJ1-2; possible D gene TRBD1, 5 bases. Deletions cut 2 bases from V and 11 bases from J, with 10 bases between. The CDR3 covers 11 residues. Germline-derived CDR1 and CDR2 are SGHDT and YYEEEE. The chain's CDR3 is CASSLETAYTF. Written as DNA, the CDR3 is TGTGCCAGCAGCTTAGAGACAGCTTACACCTTC.

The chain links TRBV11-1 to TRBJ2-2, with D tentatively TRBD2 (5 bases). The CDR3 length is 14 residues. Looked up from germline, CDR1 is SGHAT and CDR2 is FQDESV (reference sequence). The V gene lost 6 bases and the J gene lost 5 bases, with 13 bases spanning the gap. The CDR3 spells CASSHREGTGELFF. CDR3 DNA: TGTGCCAGCAGTCATCGGGAAGGTACCGGGGAGCTGTTTTTT.

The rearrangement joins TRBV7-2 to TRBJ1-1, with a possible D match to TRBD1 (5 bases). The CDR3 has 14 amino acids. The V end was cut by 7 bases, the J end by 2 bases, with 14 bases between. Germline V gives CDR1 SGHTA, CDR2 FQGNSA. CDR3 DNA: TGTGCCAGCAAGGGGCGGTTTAGTAACACTGAAGCTTTCTTT. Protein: CASKGRFSNTEAFF.

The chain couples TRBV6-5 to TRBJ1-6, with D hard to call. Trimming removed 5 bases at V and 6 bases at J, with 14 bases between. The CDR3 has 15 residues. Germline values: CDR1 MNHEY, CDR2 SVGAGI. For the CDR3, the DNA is TGTGCCAGCAGTCCCGGTTTGGTGTTTAATTCACCCCTCCACTTT. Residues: CASSPGLVFNSPLHF.

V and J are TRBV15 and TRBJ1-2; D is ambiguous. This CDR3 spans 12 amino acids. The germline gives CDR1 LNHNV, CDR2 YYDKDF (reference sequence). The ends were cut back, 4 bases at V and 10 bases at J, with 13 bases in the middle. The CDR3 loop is CATSTAGGLYTF. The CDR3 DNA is TGTGCCACCAGCACGGCAGGCGGACTCTACACCTTC.

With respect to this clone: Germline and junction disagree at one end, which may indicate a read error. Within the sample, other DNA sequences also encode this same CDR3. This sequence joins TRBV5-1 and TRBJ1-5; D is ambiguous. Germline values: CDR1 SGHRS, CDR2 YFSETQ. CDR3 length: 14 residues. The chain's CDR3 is CASSLDSSNQPQHF. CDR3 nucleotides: TGCGCTAGCAGCCTAGATAGTAGCAATCAGCCCCAGCATTTT.

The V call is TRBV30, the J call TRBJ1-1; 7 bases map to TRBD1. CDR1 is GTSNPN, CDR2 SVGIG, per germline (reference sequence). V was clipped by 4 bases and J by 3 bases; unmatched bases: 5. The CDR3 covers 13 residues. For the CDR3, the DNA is TGTGCCTGGATCATAACAGGGGACACTGAAGCTTTCTTT. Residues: CAWIITGDTEAFF.

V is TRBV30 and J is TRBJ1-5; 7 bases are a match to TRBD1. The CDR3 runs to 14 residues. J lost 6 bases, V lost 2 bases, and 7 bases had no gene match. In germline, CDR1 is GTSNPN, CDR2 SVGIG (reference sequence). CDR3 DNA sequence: TGTGCCTGGAGTTTAAACGACAGGGTTCAGCCCCAGCATTTT. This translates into CAWSLNDRVQPQHF.

The CDR3 region has the DNA TGTGCCAGCAGCCCCGGGGACAGACGCACCGGGGAGCTGTTTTTT. It translates to CASSPGDRRTGELFF. The rearrangement uses TRBV7-9 and TRBJ2-2; the match to TRBD1 covers 7 bases. After removal of 5 bases from V and 4 bases from J, the junction contained 7 bases not matched to a gene. CDR3 length equals 15 residues. Looked up from germline, CDR1 is SEHNR and CDR2 is FQNEAQ (reference sequence).

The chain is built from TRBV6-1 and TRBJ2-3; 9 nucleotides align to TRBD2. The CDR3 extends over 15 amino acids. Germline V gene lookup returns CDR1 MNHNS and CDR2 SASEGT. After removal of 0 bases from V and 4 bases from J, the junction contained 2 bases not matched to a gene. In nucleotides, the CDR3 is TGTGCCAGCAGTGAAGCAGCGGGGGGACCAGATACGCAGTATTTT. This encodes CASSEAAGGPDTQYF.

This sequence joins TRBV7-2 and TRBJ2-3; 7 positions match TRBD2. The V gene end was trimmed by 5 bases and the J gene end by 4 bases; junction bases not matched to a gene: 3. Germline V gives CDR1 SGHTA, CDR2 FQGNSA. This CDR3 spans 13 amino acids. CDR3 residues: CASSLRGADTQYF. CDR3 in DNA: TGTGCCAGCAGCCTACGGGGGGCAGATACGCAGTATTTT.